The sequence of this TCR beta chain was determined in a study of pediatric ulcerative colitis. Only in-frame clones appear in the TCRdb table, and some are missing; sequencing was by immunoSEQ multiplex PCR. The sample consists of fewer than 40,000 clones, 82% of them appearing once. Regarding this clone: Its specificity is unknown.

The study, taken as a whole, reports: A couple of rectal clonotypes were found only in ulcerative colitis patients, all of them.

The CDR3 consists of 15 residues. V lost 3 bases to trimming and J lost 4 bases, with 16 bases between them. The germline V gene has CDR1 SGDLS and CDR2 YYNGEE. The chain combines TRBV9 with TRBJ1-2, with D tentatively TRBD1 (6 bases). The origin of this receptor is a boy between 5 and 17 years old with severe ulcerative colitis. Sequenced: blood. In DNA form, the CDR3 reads TGTGCCAGCAGCGGATACCGGGACACACTCTATGGCTACACCTTC. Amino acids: CASSGYRDTLYGYTF.